The rows below give T cell receptor beta chains drawn from one sample of a study of cytomegalovirus exposure and HLA in healthy donors. Data came from immunoSEQ multiplex PCR; TCRdb stores just in-frame clones and leaves some out. The repertoire holds about 100,000 clones, with 65% to 85% as singletons. The sequencing input was PBMCs. The receptors were gathered from a woman aged 40 to 50 in good health and CMV-seronegative. CDR3s include the opening cysteine and the closing phenylalanine or tryptophan. Only some rows state a clone size, as once, few, many or a class for expanded clones.

TRBJ2-7,TRBV28,few,CASTLGTMSYEQYF
TRBJ2-3,TRBV6-5,.,CASSYGTSGADTQYF
TRBJ1-6,TRBV5-1,.,CASRDTYNSPLHF
TRBJ2-7,TRBV18,few,CASSLSPQGASSYEQYF
TRBJ1-1,TRBV19,few,CASSIVGGDLNTEAFF
TRBJ1-4,TRBV19,.,CASSISTGLDNEKLFF
TRBJ2-7,TRBV6-4,.,CASTGRTSGYTYEQYF
TRBJ2-6,TRBV5-5,once,CASSFSSGANVLTF
TRBJ1-2,TRBV29-1,.,CSVVLPQDRGIGYGYTF
TRBJ2-7,TRBV27,.,CASSFASSYEQYF
TRBJ2-1,TRBV19,.,CASSLTGGAGEQFF
TRBJ1-1,TRBV30,.,CASGQVNTEAFF
TRBJ1-1,TRBV5-1,.,CASSSIRDTEAFF
TRBJ2-7,TRBV7-2,.,CASSLGEEARSYEQYF
TRBJ1-4,TRBV25-1,few,CASREGPTNEKLFF
TRBJ2-5,TRBV11-2,.,CASTAGPAGETQYF
TRBJ1-2,TRBV2,once,CAGRGTGEVGYTF
TRBJ2-7,TRBV4-1,.,CASSQEPGNRNEQYF
TRBJ2-3,TRBV9,once,CASSVRASGGPSTDTQYF
TRBJ1-1,TRBV28,few,CASRGQGTGNTEAFF
TRBJ2-5,TRBV4-3,.,CASSPYRGAPQETQYF
TRBJ1-2,TRBV25-1,few,CASSELRDRDGYTF
TRBJ1-1,TRBV4-2,.,CASSQRPIQGDTEAFF
TRBJ2-1,TRBV5-1,.,CASSLVGFRTSGGPYTSYNEQFF
TRBJ1-1,TRBV6-6,.,CASSSGTGGATEAFF
TRBJ1-4,TRBV7-7,.,CASSLDWNEKLFF
TRBJ2-7,TRBV7-9,few,CASSRWDNGEQYF
TRBJ1-4,TRBV2,once,CASSGGEKLFF
TRBJ2-3,TRBV7-9,few,CASSLASGATDTQYF
TRBJ1-4,TRBV9,.,CASSVSGGRGEKLFF
TRBJ2-7,TRBV5-1,once,CASSVTGSYEQYF
TRBJ2-7,TRBV27,.,CASRAGPSYEQYF
TRBJ2-2,TRBV20-1,.,CSARRGGELFF